The 7 T cell receptor beta chains below were found in one sample sequenced in a study of post-analysis software for immune sequencing data. Study conclusions and caveats: When patients were compared with controls, about five TRBV segments were more frequent, TRBV5-6, TRBV5-1 and TRBV20-1 among them.

These TCRs' antigens remain unknown. Prepared TCR beta cDNA libraries contained unique molecular identifiers. TCRdb passed the PCR reads through MiXCR, listing each CDR3 protein once. The table lists hundreds of thousands of distinct CDR3 sequences, roughly 45% of them singletons, with roughly 12% in the top ten. Input material: blood. All receptors derive from a girl aged 10-17 years with multiple sclerosis.

For this clonotype: The conserved phenylalanine or tryptophan is not found at the CDR3 terminus, so this likely reflects a read error. V and J are TRBV15 and TRBJ1-2, with TRBD1 matching 7 bases. This CDR3 comprises 14 residues. V lost 0 bases to trimming and J lost 8 bases; unmatched junction nucleotides: 6. Germline V gene lookup returns CDR1 LNHNV and CDR2 YYDKDF (reference sequence). The CDR3 nucleotides are TGTGCCACCAGCAGAGATCGAACAGGGGAGGGCTACACCTGC. Encoded protein: CATSRDRTGEGYTC.

V usage is TRBV5-1 and J usage is TRBJ2-3; D unclear. The germline gives CDR1 SGHRS, CDR2 YFSETQ. Trimming removed 3 bases at V and 1 base at J, with 9 bases between. This CDR3 is 14 amino acids long. The CDR3 here is CASSSDPGTDTQYF. CDR3 sequence (DNA): TGCGCCAGCAGCTCGGACCCCGGCACAGATACGCAGTATTTT.

The rearrangement uses TRBV10-3 and TRBJ1-1; D is uncertain. Germline-derived CDR1 and CDR2 are ENHRY and SYGVKD. The CDR3 is made up of 14 amino acids. V lost 3 bases and J 1 base, leaving 9 bases between the germline ends. The CDR3 region is CAISDPGQNTEAFF. The CDR3 DNA reads as TGTGCCATCAGTGACCCTGGGCAGAACACTGAAGCTTTCTTT.

This chain links TRBV20-1 with TRBJ2-1; the D gene is possibly TRBD1 (6 bases). The germline V gene encodes CDR1 DFQATT and CDR2 SNEGSKA (reference sequence). The CDR3 extends over 12 amino acids. V was trimmed by 6 bases and J by 10 bases, leaving 16 bases between them. CDR3 amino acids: CSANRVRYEQFF. DNA of the CDR3: TGCAGTGCAAACAGGGTCAGATACGAGCAGTTCTTC.

This chain connects TRBV4-3 to TRBJ2-7; D gene unclear. Trimming removed 0 bases from V and 11 bases from J, with 17 bases in between. Germline V lookup: CDR1 LGHNA, CDR2 YSLEER. The CDR3 contains 14 residues. CDR3 sequence (DNA): TGCGCCAGCAGCCAAGATTTGTGGGTAGGCCTCGAGTACTTC. Its protein is CASSQDLWVGLEYF.

The chain recombines TRBV5-1 with TRBJ2-5, with 7 bases aligning to TRBD2. Germline V gene data show CDR1 as SGHRS and CDR2 as YFSETQ. The length of the CDR3 is 16 residues. V shed 0 bases and J 2 bases; nucleotides not matched to a gene: 7. CDR3 loop: CASSLVASGSQETQYF. The CDR3 DNA reads as TGCGCCAGCAGCTTGGTTGCTAGCGGATCACAAGAGACCCAGTACTTC.

This clonotype was seen at least ten times. The chain links TRBV20-1 to TRBJ2-3; no clear D. Germline V gene sequence: CDR1 DFQATT, CDR2 SNEGSKA (reference sequence). CDR3 length: 14 amino acids. Trimming pared 1 base from V and 2 bases from J, leaving 10 bases between. CDR3 sequence: CSARVGGYTDTQYF. Written as DNA, the CDR3 is TGCAGTGCTAGAGTTGGCGGTTACACAGATACGCAGTATTTT.